In this sample, the clone carrying this T cell receptor (beta chain) turned up a few times. J lost 5 bases, V lost 5 bases, and 8 bases had no gene match. CDR3 length: 15 amino acids. The germline gives CDR1 SGHNT, CDR2 YENEEA. The sample is drawn from a study of blood T cell repertoires in COVID-19. Per the original methods: Amplifying reference gene primers gave estimates of nucleated cell counts. TCRdb's table, derived via immunoSEQ multiplex PCR, lists solely in-frame clones and lacks some. V and J calls and clone size follow that table, whereas D and trimming were derived from the DNA. The sample includes approximately 100,000 clones, roughly nine tenths of them seen just once.

The specimen sequenced was peripheral blood. This chain links TRBV11-3 with TRBJ2-1, with 8 bases matching TRBD1. This TCR was sampled from a man aged 45-60 years with acute or convalescent COVID-19. The CDR3 nucleotides read TGTGCCAGCAGCACCCGGACAGGGTCCCACAATGAGCAGTTCTTC. It encodes CASSTRTGSHNEQFF.